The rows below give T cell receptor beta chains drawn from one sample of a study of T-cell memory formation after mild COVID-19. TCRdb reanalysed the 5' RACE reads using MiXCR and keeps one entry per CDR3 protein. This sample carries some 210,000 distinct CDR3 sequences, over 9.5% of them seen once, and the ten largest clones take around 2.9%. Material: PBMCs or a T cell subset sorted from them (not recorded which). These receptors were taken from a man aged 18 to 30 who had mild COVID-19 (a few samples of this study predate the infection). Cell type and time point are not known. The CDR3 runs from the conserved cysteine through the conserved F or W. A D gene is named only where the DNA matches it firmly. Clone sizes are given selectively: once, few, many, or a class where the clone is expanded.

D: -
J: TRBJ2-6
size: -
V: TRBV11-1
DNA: TGTGCCAGCAGGAGGGGGGCTGGGGCCAACGTCCTGACTTTC
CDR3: CASRRGAGANVLTF

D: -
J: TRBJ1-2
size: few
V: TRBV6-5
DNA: TGTGCCAGCACCGACTCGGGCCACTCTAACTATGGCTACACCTTC
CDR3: CASTDSGHSNYGYTF

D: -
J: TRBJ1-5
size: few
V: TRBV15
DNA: TGTGCCACCAGCAGAGCCCCACAGGACAGCAATCAGCCCCAGCATTTT
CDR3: CATSRAPQDSNQPQHF

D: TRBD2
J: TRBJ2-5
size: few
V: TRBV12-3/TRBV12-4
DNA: TGTGCCAGCAGCCGTGGGACTAGCGGGGGGTTCGAAGAGACCCAGTACTTC
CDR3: CASSRGTSGGFEETQYF

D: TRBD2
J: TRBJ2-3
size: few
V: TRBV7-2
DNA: TGTGCCAGCAGCGTTCAGACGGGACTAGCGGGGGGGGCAGATACGCAGTATTTT
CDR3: CASSVQTGLAGGADTQYF

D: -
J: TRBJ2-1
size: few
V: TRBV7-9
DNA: TGTGCCAGCAGCTCGTTCGGGGGAATTGAGCAGTTCTTC
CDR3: CASSSFGGIEQFF

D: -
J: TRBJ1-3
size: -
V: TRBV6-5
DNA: TGTGCCAGCAGTTACTCGACGGCCGGAAACACCATATATTTT
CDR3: CASSYSTAGNTIYF

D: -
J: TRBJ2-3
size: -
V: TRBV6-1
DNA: TGTGCCAGCAGTGAAGCGTATTCCACAGATACGCAGTATTTT
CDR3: CASSEAYSTDTQYF

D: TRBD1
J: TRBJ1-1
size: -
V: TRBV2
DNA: TGTGCCAGCAGGACAGGGGCCACTGAAGCTTTCTTT
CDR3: CASRTGATEAFF

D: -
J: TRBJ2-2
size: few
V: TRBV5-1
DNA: TGCGCCAGCAGAGGGGAGACCGGGGAGCTGTTTTTT
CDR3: CASRGETGELFF

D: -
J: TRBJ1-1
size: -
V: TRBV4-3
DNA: TGCGCCAGCAGCCAAGAACTACTAACTGAAGCTTTCTTT
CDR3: CASSQELLTEAFF

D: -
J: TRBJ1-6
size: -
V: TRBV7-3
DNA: TGTGCCAGCAGCTTAATTCCGGGGCCGGATTCACCCCTCCACTTT
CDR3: CASSLIPGPDSPLHF

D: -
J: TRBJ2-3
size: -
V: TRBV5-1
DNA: TGCGCCAGCAGCTGGGGCCCTTTAAGCGCCGATACGCAGTATTTT
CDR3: CASSWGPLSADTQYF

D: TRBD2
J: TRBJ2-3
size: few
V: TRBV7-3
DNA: TGTGCCAGCAGGGCTAGCGGGGGCACAGATACGCAGTATTTT
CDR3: CASRASGGTDTQYF

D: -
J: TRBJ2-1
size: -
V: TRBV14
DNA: TGTGCCAGCAGCCAAGATAGTGGTAGGCTAGACCCTGCCTACAATGAGCAGTTCTTC
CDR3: CASSQDSGRLDPAYNEQFF

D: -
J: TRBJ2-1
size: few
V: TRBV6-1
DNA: TGTGCCAGCAGTGAACGGGGCGATGAGCAGTTCTTC
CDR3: CASSERGDEQFF

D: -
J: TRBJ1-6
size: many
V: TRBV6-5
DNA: TGTGCCAGCAGGTGGGGGTATAATTCACCCCTCCACTTT
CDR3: CASRWGYNSPLHF

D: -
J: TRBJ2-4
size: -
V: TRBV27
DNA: TGTGCCAGCAGTCCGCACGGACTTTTAGCCAAAAACATTCAGTACTTC
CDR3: CASSPHGLLAKNIQYF

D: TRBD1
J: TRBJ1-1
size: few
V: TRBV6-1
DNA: TGTGCCAGCAGGATGACAGGGGCGGCTGAAGCTTTCTTT
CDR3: CASRMTGAAEAFF

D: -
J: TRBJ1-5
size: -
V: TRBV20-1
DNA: TGCAGTGCTAGAGTCGCAGGGCTGACCAATCAGCCCCAGCATTTT
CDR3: CSARVAGLTNQPQHF

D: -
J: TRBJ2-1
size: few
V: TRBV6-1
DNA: TGTGCCAGCAGTGTCCCGAATGAGCAGTTCTTC
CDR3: CASSVPNEQFF

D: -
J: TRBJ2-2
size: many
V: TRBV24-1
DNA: TGTGCCGCTGGGCGGACAGACACCGGGGAGCTGTTTTTT
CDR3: CAAGRTDTGELFF

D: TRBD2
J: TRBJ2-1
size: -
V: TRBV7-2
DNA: TGTGCCAGCAGCCCTCCCGGACTAGTTAAGGGAGAGTTCTTC
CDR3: CASSPPGLVKGEFF

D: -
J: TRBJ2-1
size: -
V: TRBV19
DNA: TGTGCCAGTAGTATTGCGGTCCCCAGGGGTGAGCAGTTCTTC
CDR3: CASSIAVPRGEQFF

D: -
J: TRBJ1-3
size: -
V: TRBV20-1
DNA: TGCAGTGCTAGAATCCAGGAAAGCTCTGGAAACACCATATATTTT
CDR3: CSARIQESSGNTIYF

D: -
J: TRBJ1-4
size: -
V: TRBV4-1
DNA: TGCGCCAGCAGCCAACCAGGGGCAACTAATGAAAAACTGTTTTTT
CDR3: CASSQPGATNEKLFF

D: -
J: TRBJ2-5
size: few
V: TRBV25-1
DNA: TGTGCCAGCAGCGACCCCCGACGGGAAGAGACCCAGTACTTC
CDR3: CASSDPRREETQYF

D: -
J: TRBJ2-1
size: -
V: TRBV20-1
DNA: TGCAGTGCTAGGGGCTTCTACAATGAGCAGTTCTTC
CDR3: CSARGFYNEQFF

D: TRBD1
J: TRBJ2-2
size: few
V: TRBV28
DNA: TGTGCCAGCAGAGAAAACAGGGGTCGAACCGGGGAGCTGTTTTTT
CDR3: CASRENRGRTGELFF

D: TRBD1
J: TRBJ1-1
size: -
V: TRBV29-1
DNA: TGCAGCGTTGATACAGGGGGCACTGAAGCTTTCTTT
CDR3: CSVDTGGTEAFF

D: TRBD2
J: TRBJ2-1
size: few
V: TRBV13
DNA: TGTGCCAGCAGCCGGCGGGGGTCCAATGAGCAGTTCTTC
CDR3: CASSRRGSNEQFF

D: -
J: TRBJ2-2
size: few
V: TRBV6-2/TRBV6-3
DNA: TGTGCCAGCATAGTTAGCTCGGCCGGGGAGCTGTTTTTT
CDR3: CASIVSSAGELFF

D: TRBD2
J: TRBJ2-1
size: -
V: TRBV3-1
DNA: TGTGCCAGCAGCCATCTAGCGGGAAAGACCTACAATGAGCAGTTCTTC
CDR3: CASSHLAGKTYNEQFF

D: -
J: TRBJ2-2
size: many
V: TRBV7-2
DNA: TGTGCCAGCAGCTTGCAGAGCGCGAACACCGGGGAGCTGTTTTTT
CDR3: CASSLQSANTGELFF

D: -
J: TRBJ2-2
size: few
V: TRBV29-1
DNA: TGCAGCGTTGGCATGATTAACACCGGGGAGCTGTTTTTT
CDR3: CSVGMINTGELFF

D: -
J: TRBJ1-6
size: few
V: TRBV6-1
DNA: TGTGCCACCGATCACCGCCCCGGACACTGGGGCTCCAATTCACCCCTCCACTTT
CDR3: CATDHRPGHWGSNSPLHF

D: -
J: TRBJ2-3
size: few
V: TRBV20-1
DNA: TGCAGTGCTTTTGGGGGTGGTAGCACAGATACGCAGTATTTT
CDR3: CSAFGGGSTDTQYF

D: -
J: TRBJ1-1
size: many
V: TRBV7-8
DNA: TGTGCCAGCAGCTTAGGCTCCTCCCGCGGCACTGAAGCTTTCTTT
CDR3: CASSLGSSRGTEAFF

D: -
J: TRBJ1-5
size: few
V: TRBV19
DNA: TGTGCCAGTAGCCTACCTCAGGGTCAGCAGCCCCAGCATTTT
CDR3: CASSLPQGQQPQHF

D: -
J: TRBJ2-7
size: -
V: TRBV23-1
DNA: TGCGCCAGCAGTCAGTCCCCTAGCGCCGGTAGCGAGCAGTACTTC
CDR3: CASSQSPSAGSEQYF

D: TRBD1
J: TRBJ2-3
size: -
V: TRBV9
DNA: TGTGCCAGCAGCGCCCACAGGGGGCACACAGATACGCAGTATTTT
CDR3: CASSAHRGHTDTQYF

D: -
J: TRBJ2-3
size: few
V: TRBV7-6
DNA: TGTGCCAGCAGCTTAGCGCACAGGGCAGATACGCAGTATTTT
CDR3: CASSLAHRADTQYF

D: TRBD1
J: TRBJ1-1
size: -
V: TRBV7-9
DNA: TGTGCCAGCAGCCCCACGGACAGGGGATACACTGAAGCTTTCTTT
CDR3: CASSPTDRGYTEAFF

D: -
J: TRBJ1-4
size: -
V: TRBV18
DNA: TGTGCCAGCTCACCCGAACCTAAAAATGAAAAACTGTTTTTT
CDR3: CASSPEPKNEKLFF

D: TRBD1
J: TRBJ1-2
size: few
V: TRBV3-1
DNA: TGTGCCAGCAGCCATCTTACAGGGGACTATGGCTACACCTTC
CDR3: CASSHLTGDYGYTF

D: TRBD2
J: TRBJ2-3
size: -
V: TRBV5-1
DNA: TGCGCCAGCAGCATAGGTTCCCTCCCCAGCGGGGTCACAGATACGCAGTATTTT
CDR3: CASSIGSLPSGVTDTQYF

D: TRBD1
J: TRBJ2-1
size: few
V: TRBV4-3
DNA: TGCGCCAGCAGTCCCTCCGGGACAGGGCCCAATGAGCAGTTCTTC
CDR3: CASSPSGTGPNEQFF

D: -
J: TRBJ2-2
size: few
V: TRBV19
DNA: TGTGCCAGTAAAGCCCAGTGGGGGTCCGGGGAGCTGTTTTTT
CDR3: CASKAQWGSGELFF

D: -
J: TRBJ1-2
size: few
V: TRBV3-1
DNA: TGTGCCAGCAGCCAAGACACAGGGCACTATGGCTACACCTTC
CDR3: CASSQDTGHYGYTF

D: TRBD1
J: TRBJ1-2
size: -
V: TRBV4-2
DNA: TGTGCCAGCAGCCAGGCAGGGGGAGAGGGCTATGGCTACACCTTC
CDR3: CASSQAGGEGYGYTF

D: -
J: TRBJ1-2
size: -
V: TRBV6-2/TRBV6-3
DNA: TGTGCCAGCACCCGGGGCTCACCCCATGGCTACACCTTC
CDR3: CASTRGSPHGYTF

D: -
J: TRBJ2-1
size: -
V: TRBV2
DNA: TGTGCCAGCAGTTTCCGACAGGGGAGGGGGTCGAATGAGCAGTTCTTC
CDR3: CASSFRQGRGSNEQFF

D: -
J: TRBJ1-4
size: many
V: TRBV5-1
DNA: TGCGCCAGCAGCTTGGCCGGGGGAGGAGATGAAAAACTGTTTTTT
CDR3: CASSLAGGGDEKLFF

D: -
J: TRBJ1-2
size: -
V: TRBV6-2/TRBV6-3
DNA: TGTGCCAGCAGTCCCCGAGGAGGGGATGGCTACACCTTC
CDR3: CASSPRGGDGYTF